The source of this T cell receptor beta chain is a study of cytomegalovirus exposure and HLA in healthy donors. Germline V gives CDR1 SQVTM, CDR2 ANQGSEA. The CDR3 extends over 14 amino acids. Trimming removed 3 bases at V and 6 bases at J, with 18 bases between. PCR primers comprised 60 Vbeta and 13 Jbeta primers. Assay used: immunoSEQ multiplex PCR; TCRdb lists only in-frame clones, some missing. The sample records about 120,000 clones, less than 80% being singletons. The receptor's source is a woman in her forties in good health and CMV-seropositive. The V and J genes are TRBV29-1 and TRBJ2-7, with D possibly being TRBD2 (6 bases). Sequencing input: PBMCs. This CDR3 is CSVDLASGAGEQYF. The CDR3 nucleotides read TGCAGCGTTGATTTGGCGTCGGGAGCGGGCGAGCAGTACTTC.